The following is a TCR beta chain sequence with its context. Its antigen is still unknown. The time point is: week 23, last vaccination. Topical imiquimod was applied with each vaccine dose, which held 300 ug of mutant IDH1 20-mer peptide. CDR1 is SGDLS, CDR2 YYNGEE, per germline. The CDR3 runs to 13 residues. Trimming pared 0 bases from V and 14 bases from J, leaving 14 bases between. The data originate from a study of a mutant IDH1 vaccine in newly diagnosed glioma. Study overall: In some groups vaccination began 4-6 weeks post-radiotherapy; others received it with temozolomide.

Clones were sequenced by immunoSEQ multiplex PCR, and TCRdb holds only the in-frame ones, with some missing. The sample lists 58,000 or so clones, 87% occurring once. The source of this sequence is a man aged 35-49 years with glioma. The sample was PBMCs, taken from a glioma patient whose treatment included an IDH1 peptide vaccine. The rearrangement joins TRBV9 to TRBJ1-4, with D uncertain. CDR3 loop: CASSVAEGLGLFF. The CDR3 DNA reads as TGTGCCAGCAGCGTAGCTGAAGGCCTGGGGCTGTTTTTT.